Each of the 9 T cell receptor beta chains below was sequenced from the same sample in a study of T cells in Graves' hyperthyroidism and ophthalmopathy. From RNA transcripts, TCR beta CDR3 regions were amplified. TCR CDR3 underwent first-round RT-PCR with the HTBI primer set. TCRdb re-called the multiplex PCR reads with MiXCR, one entry per CDR3 protein. The sample has roughly 240,000 distinct CDR3 sequences, 15% to 20% seen once. Sequencing input: blood. The receptors were sampled from a woman under 30 with Graves' ophthalmopathy.

The chain combines TRBV19 with TRBJ2-1, with 8 bases matching TRBD1. Germline assignment: CDR1 LNHDA and CDR2 SQIVND (reference sequence). Losses at the gene ends were 5 bases for V and 0 bases for J; bases not matched to a gene: 3. This CDR3 region has 15 residues. DNA for the CDR3: TGTGCCAGTAGTGAAGGGACAGGCTCCTACAATGAGCAGTTCTTC. As protein: CASSEGTGSYNEQFF.

This clonotype was picked up many times. The rearrangement uses TRBV5-1 and TRBJ1-1; unclear D gene. V gave up 0 bases and J gave up 0 bases, with 9 bases separating them. Germline values: CDR1 SGHRS, CDR2 YFSETQ. The CDR3 is 15 amino acids. CDR3 in amino acids: CASSLDSAMNTEAFF. The CDR3 DNA reads TGCGCCAGCAGCTTGGATTCCGCTATGAACACTGAAGCTTTCTTT.

This clonotype was observed many times. J is TRBJ1-2 and V is TRBV28; D gene ambiguous. Between the trimmed V and J ends, which lost 2 bases and 3 bases, there was a span of 10 bases. Germline V gene sequence: CDR1 MDHEN, CDR2 SYDVKM. This CDR3 region has 14 residues. CDR3 amino acids: CASSLAGRDYGYTF. The CDR3 nucleotides are TGTGCCAGCAGTTTAGCGGGGAGAGACTATGGCTACACCTTC.

This clonotype showed up many times. The chain uses TRBV27 and TRBJ1-1, with D maybe TRBD1 (6 bases). The CDR3 has 14 residues. Germline-derived CDR1 and CDR2 are MNHEY and SMNVEV (reference sequence). V lost 5 bases and J lost 1, with 11 bases in between. This chain's CDR3 is CASSTQGSNTEAFF. CDR3 DNA: TGTGCCAGCAGTACCCAGGGGTCGAACACTGAAGCTTTCTTT.

This clonotype was detected many times. The chain is built from TRBV20-1 and TRBJ1-6, with a possible D match to TRBD1 (5 bases). CDR3 size: 15 residues. With 2 bases removed from V and 10 bases from J, the gap between germline ends came to 18 bases. Germline assignment: CDR1 DFQATT and CDR2 SNEGSKA (reference sequence). The CDR3 protein is CSARSLQVPSSPLHF. The CDR3 DNA follows: TGCAGTGCTAGATCGCTACAGGTCCCCTCCTCACCCCTCCACTTT.

The table lists this clonotype with many counts. The chain is built from TRBV7-2 and TRBJ2-1; 15 bases are a match to TRBD2. CDR1 SGHTA and CDR2 FQGNSA come from the germline V gene. V shed 5 bases, J shed 4 bases, and the junction held 9 bases outside the gene matches. The CDR3 runs 18 residues. DNA for the CDR3: TGTGCCAGCAGCCCAGGACTAGCGGGGGGGAAAAATTACAATGAGCAGTTCTTC. Its translation is CASSPGLAGGKNYNEQFF.

This clonotype was detected many times. V is TRBV28 and J is TRBJ1-2; no clear D. Trimming removed 3 bases at V and 4 bases at J, with 9 bases between. Germline CDR1 reads MDHEN; CDR2 reads SYDVKM. The CDR3 runs to 13 residues. The CDR3 DNA sequence: TGTGCCAGCAGTTTGAAGGGTAGCTATGGCTACACCTTC. Translating gives CASSLKGSYGYTF.

This clonotype was observed many times. The chain uses TRBV2 and TRBJ1-1; no definite D call. Germline CDR1 is SNHLY and CDR2 is FYNNEI. The CDR3 consists of 14 residues. V lost 2 bases and J lost 1, with 8 bases in between. The CDR3 loop reads CASSESRSNTEAFF. CDR3 bases: TGTGCCAGCAGTGAATCCAGATCGAACACTGAAGCTTTCTTT.

This clonotype was seen ten or more times. The chain carries TRBV7-9 and TRBJ1-4, with D possibly being TRBD1 (5 bases). V dropped 6 bases and J dropped 10 bases, with 21 bases sitting between them. Germline V gene data show CDR1 as SEHNR and CDR2 as FQNEAQ (reference sequence). CDR3 length equals 15 residues. This CDR3 is CASSSWTEPGGKLFF. The CDR3 DNA reads TGTGCCAGCAGTTCATGGACGGAACCGGGGGGAAAACTGTTTTTT.